A selection of T cell receptor beta chains follows, all from one sample in a study of shared clonotypes between healthy human individuals. Profiling relied on immunoSEQ multiplex PCR, and the TCRdb table lists in-frame clones only, not all of them. This sample yields about 2.4 million clones, of which 80% to 95% are seen a single time; roughly 0.36% belongs to the top ten. The sequencing sample was made of naive CD4+ T cells from PBMCs. The receptors were sampled from a man between 18 and 35 years old in good health. Some clones in this sample may be carry-over from other donors' samples. Both conserved end residues are part of each CDR3. D genes are given only for firm matches. Where a row states a size, it is once, few, many or the class of an expanded clone; other rows omit it.

clone_size: -
d_call: TRBD2
j_call: TRBJ2-7
v_call: TRBV7-9
cdr3_aa: CASSRGSQSYEQYF
cdr3_nt: TGTGCCAGCAGCCGCGGGAGCCAGTCCTACGAGCAGTACTTC

clone_size: -
d_call: -
j_call: TRBJ2-7
v_call: TRBV2
cdr3_aa: CASRPGAGVNEQYF
cdr3_nt: TGTGCCAGCAGGCCGGGGGCGGGAGTGAACGAGCAGTACTTC

clone_size: -
d_call: -
j_call: TRBJ1-5
v_call: TRBV19
cdr3_aa: CASSRSTETNQPQHF
cdr3_nt: TGTGCCAGTAGTCGATCGACAGAAACCAATCAGCCCCAGCATTTT

clone_size: -
d_call: -
j_call: TRBJ2-5
v_call: TRBV7-6
cdr3_aa: CASTTSGGTQYF
cdr3_nt: TGTGCCAGCACCACTTCTGGGGGGACCCAGTACTTC

clone_size: -
d_call: TRBD1
j_call: TRBJ2-7
v_call: TRBV30
cdr3_aa: CAWSGLKGALYEQYF
cdr3_nt: TGTGCCTGGAGTGGGTTGAAGGGGGCACTCTACGAGCAGTACTTC

clone_size: -
d_call: -
j_call: TRBJ1-5
v_call: TRBV6-5
cdr3_aa: CASSSTHSNQPQHF
cdr3_nt: TGTGCCAGCAGCAGTACCCATAGCAATCAGCCCCAGCATTTT

clone_size: -
d_call: TRBD2
j_call: TRBJ2-3
v_call: TRBV7-2
cdr3_aa: CASSLAVAGGSDTQYF
cdr3_nt: TGTGCCAGCAGCTTAGCGGTAGCGGGAGGTTCAGATACGCAGTATTTT

clone_size: once
d_call: TRBD2
j_call: TRBJ2-7
v_call: TRBV18
cdr3_aa: CASSPSSQRGIEQYF
cdr3_nt: TGTGCCAGCTCACCATCTTCTCAGCGGGGGATCGAGCAGTACTTC

clone_size: -
d_call: -
j_call: TRBJ1-1
v_call: TRBV5-1
cdr3_aa: CASSFMSVNTEAFF
cdr3_nt: TGCGCCAGCAGCTTCATGTCAGTGAACACTGAAGCTTTCTTT

clone_size: -
d_call: -
j_call: TRBJ2-7
v_call: TRBV28
cdr3_aa: CASSSSGGVEMYEQYF
cdr3_nt: TGTGCCAGCAGTTCCTCAGGGGGGGTAGAAATGTACGAGCAGTACTTC

clone_size: -
d_call: -
j_call: TRBJ2-6
v_call: TRBV29-1
cdr3_aa: CSAVKEDFGANVLTF
cdr3_nt: TGCAGCGCAGTCAAGGAGGACTTTGGGGCCAACGTCCTGACTTTC

clone_size: -
d_call: -
j_call: TRBJ1-4
v_call: TRBV9
cdr3_aa: CASSPVATNEKLFF
cdr3_nt: TGTGCCAGCTCGCCCGTTGCAACTAATGAAAAACTGTTTTTT

clone_size: -
d_call: TRBD1
j_call: TRBJ1-1
v_call: TRBV2
cdr3_aa: CASRVGDRRFEAFF
cdr3_nt: TGTGCCAGCAGAGTGGGGGACAGGAGGTTTGAAGCTTTCTTT

clone_size: -
d_call: TRBD2
j_call: TRBJ2-5
v_call: TRBV18
cdr3_aa: CASSPQLAGGQETQYF
cdr3_nt: TGTGCCAGCTCACCCCAACTAGCGGGAGGGCAAGAGACCCAGTACTTC

clone_size: -
d_call: -
j_call: TRBJ1-6
v_call: TRBV30
cdr3_aa: CAWSVDVGGSPLHF
cdr3_nt: TGTGCCTGGAGTGTAGACGTGGGGGGTTCACCCCTCCACTTT

clone_size: -
d_call: -
j_call: TRBJ1-1
v_call: TRBV19
cdr3_aa: CASSIGYTNTEAFF
cdr3_nt: TGTGCCAGTAGTATAGGGTACACGAACACTGAAGCTTTCTTT

clone_size: -
d_call: TRBD1
j_call: TRBJ2-7
v_call: TRBV7-3
cdr3_aa: CASSQPDGTGTYEQYF
cdr3_nt: TGTGCCAGCAGCCAGCCCGACGGGACAGGGACCTACGAGCAGTACTTC

clone_size: -
d_call: -
j_call: TRBJ1-3
v_call: TRBV7-2
cdr3_aa: CASSLERLRDAGNTIYF
cdr3_nt: TGTGCCAGCAGCTTAGAACGCCTCCGGGACGCTGGAAACACCATATATTTT

clone_size: -
d_call: -
j_call: TRBJ2-2
v_call: TRBV7-3
cdr3_aa: CASSLLPTGANTGELFF
cdr3_nt: TGTGCCAGCAGCTTACTCCCTACGGGAGCGAACACCGGGGAGCTGTTTTTT

clone_size: -
d_call: TRBD2
j_call: TRBJ2-7
v_call: TRBV6-5
cdr3_aa: CASSLSRTSGHWQQYF
cdr3_nt: TGTGCCAGCAGTTTGTCCCGGACTAGCGGCCACTGGCAGCAGTACTTC

clone_size: -
d_call: TRBD1
j_call: TRBJ1-1
v_call: TRBV6-1
cdr3_aa: CASSDPGQLNTEAFF
cdr3_nt: TGTGCCAGCAGTGATCCGGGACAGCTGAACACTGAAGCTTTCTTT

clone_size: -
d_call: TRBD2
j_call: TRBJ2-2
v_call: TRBV27
cdr3_aa: CASSLLRTSGGELFF
cdr3_nt: TGTGCCAGCAGTTTATTGAGGACTAGCGGCGGGGAGCTGTTTTTT